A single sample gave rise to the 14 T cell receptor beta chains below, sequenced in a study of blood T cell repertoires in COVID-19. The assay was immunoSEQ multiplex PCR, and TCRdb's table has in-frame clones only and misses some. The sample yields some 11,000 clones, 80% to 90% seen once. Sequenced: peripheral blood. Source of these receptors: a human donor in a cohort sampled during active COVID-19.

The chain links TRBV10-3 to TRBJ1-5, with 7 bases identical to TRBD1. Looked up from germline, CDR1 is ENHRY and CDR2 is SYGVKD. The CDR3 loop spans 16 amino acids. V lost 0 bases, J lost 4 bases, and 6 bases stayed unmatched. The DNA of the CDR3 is TGTGCCATCAGTGAGTCGACAGGGAGCGTAAATCAGCCCCAGCATTTT. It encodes CAISESTGSVNQPQHF.

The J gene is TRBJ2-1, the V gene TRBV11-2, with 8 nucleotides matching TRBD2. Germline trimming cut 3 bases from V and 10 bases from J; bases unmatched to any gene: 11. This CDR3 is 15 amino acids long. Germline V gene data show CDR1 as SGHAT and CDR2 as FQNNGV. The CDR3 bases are TGTGCCAGCAGCTTCCGGACTAGCAGAGTGGAGGAGCAGTTCTTC. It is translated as CASSFRTSRVEEQFF.

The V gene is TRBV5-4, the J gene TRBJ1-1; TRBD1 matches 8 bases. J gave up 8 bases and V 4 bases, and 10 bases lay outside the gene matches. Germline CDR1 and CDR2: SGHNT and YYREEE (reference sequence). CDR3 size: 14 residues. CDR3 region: CASSAQTGADEAFF. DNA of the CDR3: TGTGCCAGCAGCGCCCAGACAGGGGCAGACGAAGCTTTCTTT.

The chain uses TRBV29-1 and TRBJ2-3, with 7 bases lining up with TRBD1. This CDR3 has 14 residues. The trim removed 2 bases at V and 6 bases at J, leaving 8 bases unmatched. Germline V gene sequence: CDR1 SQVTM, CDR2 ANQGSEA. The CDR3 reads CSVERLSRGDTQYF. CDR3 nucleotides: TGCAGCGTTGAAAGACTCAGCAGGGGGGATACGCAGTATTTT.

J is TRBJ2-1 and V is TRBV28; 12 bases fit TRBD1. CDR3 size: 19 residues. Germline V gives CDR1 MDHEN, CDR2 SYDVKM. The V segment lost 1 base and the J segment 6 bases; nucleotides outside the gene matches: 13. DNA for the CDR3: TGTGCCAGCAGTTTATACTCCACCCCCAGGGACAGGGGGCGCAATGAGCAGTTCTTC. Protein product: CASSLYSTPRDRGRNEQFF.

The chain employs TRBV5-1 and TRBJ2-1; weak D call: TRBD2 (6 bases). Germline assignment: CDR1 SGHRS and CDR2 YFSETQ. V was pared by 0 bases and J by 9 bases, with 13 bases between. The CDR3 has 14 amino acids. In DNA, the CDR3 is TGCGCCAGCAGCTTGGACGGGAGCACCGCTGAGCAGTTCTTC. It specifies CASSLDGSTAEQFF.

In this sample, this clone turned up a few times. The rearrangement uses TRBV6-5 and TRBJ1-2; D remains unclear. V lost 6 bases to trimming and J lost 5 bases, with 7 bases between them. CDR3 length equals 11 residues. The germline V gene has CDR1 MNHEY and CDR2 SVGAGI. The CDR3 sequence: CASRFSYGYTF. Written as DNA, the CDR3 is TGTGCCAGCAGGTTCAGTTATGGCTACACCTTC.

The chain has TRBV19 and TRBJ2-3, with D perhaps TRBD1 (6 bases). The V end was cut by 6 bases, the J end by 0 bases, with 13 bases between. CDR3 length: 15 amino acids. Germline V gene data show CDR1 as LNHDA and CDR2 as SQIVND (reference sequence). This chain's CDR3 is CASRETGPSTDTQYF. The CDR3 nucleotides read TGTGCCAGTAGAGAGACAGGACCTAGCACAGATACGCAGTATTTT.

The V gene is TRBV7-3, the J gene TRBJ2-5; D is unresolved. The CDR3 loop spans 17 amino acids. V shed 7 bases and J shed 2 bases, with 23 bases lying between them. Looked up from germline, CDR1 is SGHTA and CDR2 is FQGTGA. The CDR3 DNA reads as TGTGCCAGCACCACTTTCTCCGGAGCCATCTCACAAGAGACCCAGTACTTC. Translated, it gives CASTTFSGAISQETQYF.

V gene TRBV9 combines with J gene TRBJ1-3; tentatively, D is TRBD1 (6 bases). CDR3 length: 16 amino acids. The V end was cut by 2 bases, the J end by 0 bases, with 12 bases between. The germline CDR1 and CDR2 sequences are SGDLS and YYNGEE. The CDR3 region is CASSVQGLISGNTIYF. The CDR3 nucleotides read TGTGCCAGCAGCGTTCAGGGGCTGATCTCTGGAAACACCATATATTTT.

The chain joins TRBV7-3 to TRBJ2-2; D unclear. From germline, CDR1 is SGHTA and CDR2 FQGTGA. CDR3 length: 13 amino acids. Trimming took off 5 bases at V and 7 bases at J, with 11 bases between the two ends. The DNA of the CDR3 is TGTGCCAGCAGCCCCCAAATAGACGGGGAGCTGTTTTTT. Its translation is CASSPQIDGELFF.

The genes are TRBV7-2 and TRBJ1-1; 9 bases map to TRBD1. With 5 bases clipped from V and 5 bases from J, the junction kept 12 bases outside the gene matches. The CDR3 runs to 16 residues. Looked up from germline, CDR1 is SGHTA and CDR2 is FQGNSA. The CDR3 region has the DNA TGTGCCAGCAGCGCTACTTCGGGACAGGGAGGGACTGAAGCTTTCTTT. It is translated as CASSATSGQGGTEAFF.

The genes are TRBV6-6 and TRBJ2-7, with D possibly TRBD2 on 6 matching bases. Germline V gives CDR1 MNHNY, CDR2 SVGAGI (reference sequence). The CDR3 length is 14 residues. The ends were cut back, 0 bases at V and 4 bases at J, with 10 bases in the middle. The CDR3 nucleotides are TGTGCCAGCAGTTACTCGCGACTAGAGTACGAGCAGTACTTC. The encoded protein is CASSYSRLEYEQYF.

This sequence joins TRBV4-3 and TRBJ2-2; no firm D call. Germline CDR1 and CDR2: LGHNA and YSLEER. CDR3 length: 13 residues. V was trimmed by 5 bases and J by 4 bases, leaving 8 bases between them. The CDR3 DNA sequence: TGCGCCAGCAGCGTCCACGGCACCGGGGAGCTGTTTTTT. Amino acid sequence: CASSVHGTGELFF.